This passage covers 26 T cell receptor beta chains from one sample sequenced in a study of cytomegalovirus exposure and HLA in healthy donors. The PCR was carried out with 60 Vbeta primers and 13 Jbeta primers. Measured with immunoSEQ multiplex PCR; TCRdb has only the in-frame clones, and not every one. Among roughly 140,000 clones, approximately 80% were seen once, and the ten largest hold about 3.9%. The sequencing sample was made of PBMCs. Receptors were obtained from a middle-aged man in good health and CMV-seropositive.

The chain employs TRBV5-1 and TRBJ2-7, with 7 bases aligning to TRBD2. Per germline, CDR1 SGHRS and CDR2 YFSETQ. V lost 1 base and J lost 5; bases outside the gene matches: 6. The CDR3 has 14 amino acids. The CDR3 nucleotides read TGCGCCAGCAGCTTGAATTTGGGGGGGAACGAGCAGTACTTC. It specifies CASSLNLGGNEQYF.

In this sample, this clone turned up a few times. The chain couples TRBV28 to TRBJ2-2; 14 nucleotides match TRBD2. V was pared by 9 bases and J by 5 bases, with 2 bases of the junction left unmatched. In germline, CDR1 is MDHEN, CDR2 SYDVKM. The CDR3 covers 14 residues. Here the CDR3 DNA reads TGTGCCAGTCGACTAGCGGGAGGGACCGGGGAGCTGTTTTTT. Its protein product is CASRLAGGTGELFF.

This chain links TRBV6-1 with TRBJ2-7; unclear D gene. The CDR3 contains 13 residues. The V end lost 8 bases, the J end lost 0 bases, and 11 bases lay between the germline ends. The germline gives CDR1 MNHNS, CDR2 SASEGT. CDR3 sequence: CASEVLHSYEQYF. Written as DNA, the CDR3 is TGTGCCAGCGAGGTGCTACACTCCTACGAGCAGTACTTC.

The V gene is TRBV27, the J gene TRBJ2-5; perhaps TRBD1 as D (6 bases). The CDR3 loop spans 13 amino acids. Between the trimmed V and J ends, which lost 9 bases and 3 bases, there was a span of 14 bases. CDR1 and CDR2 (germline): MNHEY, SMNVEV (reference sequence). DNA for the CDR3: TGTGCCAGTCGGAGGACAGTGGAAGAGACCCAGTACTTC. Encoded protein: CASRRTVEETQYF.

The chain links TRBV12-5 to TRBJ1-5; D unresolved. The germline V gene has CDR1 LGHNT and CDR2 FRNRAP. V was trimmed by 3 bases and J by 3 bases, leaving 9 bases between them. CDR3 length: 14 residues. CDR3 region: CASGFGQPNQPQHF. The CDR3 nucleotides read TGTGCTAGTGGTTTTGGGCAGCCCAATCAGCCCCAGCATTTT.

The chain is built from TRBV9 and TRBJ1-2; D perhaps matches TRBD1 (5 bases). The CDR3 totals 15 residues. The V end was cut by 3 bases, the J end by 5 bases, with 17 bases between. The V gene's germline CDR1 is SGDLS and CDR2 YYNGEE. The CDR3 DNA sequence: TGTGCCAGCAGCGGGTCGGGGGTGAGTTATTATGGCTACACCTTC. Amino acid sequence: CASSGSGVSYYGYTF.

The rearrangement joins TRBV6-5 to TRBJ2-1; 12 bases fit TRBD2. The CDR3 is made up of 16 amino acids. V shed 2 bases, J shed 9 bases, and the junction held 8 bases outside the gene matches. Germline CDR1 and CDR2: MNHEY and SVGAGI. CDR3 protein: CASSYASGRALGEQFF. In DNA, the CDR3 is TGTGCCAGCAGTTACGCTAGCGGGAGGGCCTTGGGTGAGCAGTTCTTC.

The chain employs TRBV7-9 and TRBJ2-6, with 11 bases that match TRBD2. The CDR3 spans 18 residues. In germline, CDR1 is SEHNR, CDR2 FQNEAQ (reference sequence). V shed 5 bases, J shed 1 base, and the junction held 7 bases outside the gene matches. Here the CDR3 reads CASSGHLAGGSGANVLTF. In nucleotides, the CDR3 is TGTGCCAGCAGCGGGCACCTAGCGGGGGGATCTGGGGCCAACGTCCTGACTTTC.

This clone has only one observation. The rearrangement links TRBV5-1 to TRBJ1-1; 9 bases line up with TRBD1. After removal of 3 bases from V and 0 bases from J, the junction contained 3 bases not matched to a gene. CDR1 and CDR2 (germline): SGHRS, YFSETQ. CDR3 length: 15 residues. Here the CDR3 DNA reads TGCGCCAGCAGCTCTAGGACAGGGGTGAACACTGAAGCTTTCTTT. It yields the protein CASSSRTGVNTEAFF.

V is TRBV30 and J is TRBJ2-7; 7 nucleotides agree with TRBD1. The CDR3 runs to 13 residues. The germline V gene encodes CDR1 GTSNPN and CDR2 SVGIG (reference sequence). The ends lost 2 bases at V and 5 bases at J; junction bases unmatched: 6. CDR3 in amino acids: CAWSKGTADEQYF. CDR3 in DNA: TGTGCCTGGAGTAAAGGGACAGCGGACGAGCAGTACTTC.

The rearrangement joins TRBV6-4 to TRBJ2-3; 10 positions agree with TRBD2. Per the germline V gene, CDR1 is MRHNA and CDR2 is SNTAGT. Germline trimming cut 5 bases from V and 1 base from J; bases unmatched to any gene: 3. CDR3 size: 15 residues. In DNA, the CDR3 is TGTGCCAGCAGTCCCGGGACTAGCGGCACAGATACGCAGTATTTT. Translated: CASSPGTSGTDTQYF.

A note on this clone: Mismatch with germline at one junction end may stem from a read error. The chain links TRBV7-7 to TRBJ2-3, with 10 positions matching TRBD2. Per germline, CDR1 SSHAT and CDR2 FNYEAQ (reference sequence). The CDR3 runs 16 residues. CDR3 nucleotide sequence: TGTGCTAGCAGCTGTGAGCGGGAGGGCCAAACAGATACGCAGTATTTT. This sequence encodes CASSCEREGQTDTQYF.

This clone was seen more than once but under ten times. V and J are TRBV19 and TRBJ2-2; D remains unclear. Trimming shortened V by 5 bases and J by 6 bases, and 4 bases separated the two germline ends. CDR1 and CDR2 (germline): LNHDA, SQIVND (reference sequence). The CDR3 consists of 11 residues. The chain's CDR3 is CASSGPGELFF. Written as DNA, the CDR3 is TGTGCCAGTAGTGGCCCCGGGGAGCTGTTTTTT.

The chain combines TRBV5-4 with TRBJ2-5; the D gene is possibly TRBD2 (5 bases). This CDR3 is built from 12 residues. Germline assignment: CDR1 SGHNT and CDR2 YYREEE (reference sequence). With 4 bases removed from V and 11 bases from J, the gap between germline ends came to 15 bases. CDR3 bases: TGTGCCAGCAGCGGACCAGGTAGGGAGCAGTACTTC. Protein: CASSGPGREQYF.

The chain carries TRBV6-5 and TRBJ2-1, with TRBD2 as a possible D gene (6 bases). V shed 0 bases and J shed 5 bases, with 11 bases lying between them. CDR3 length: 15 residues. Germline V gives CDR1 MNHEY, CDR2 SVGAGI. The CDR3 is CASSYSMGLHNEQFF. DNA of the CDR3: TGTGCCAGCAGTTACTCGATGGGACTCCACAATGAGCAGTTCTTC.

This clone was picked up one time. The V and J genes are TRBV5-1 and TRBJ2-5, with 9 bases aligning to TRBD2. Trimming took 1 base from V and 3 from J; bases not matched to a gene: 4. Germline CDR1 is SGHRS and CDR2 is YFSETQ. The CDR3 extends over 15 amino acids. CDR3 sequence reads: CASSLSPSGEETQYF. The CDR3 DNA reads TGCGCCAGCAGCTTGTCTCCTAGCGGGGAAGAGACCCAGTACTTC.

This clone is a singleton in its sample. This CDR3 is CASRDWTGGGEQYF. CDR3 nucleotide sequence: TGTGCCAGCAGAGATTGGACAGGGGGCGGCGAGCAGTACTTC. This rearrangement joins TRBV27 to TRBJ2-7; 11 nucleotides match TRBD1. The V gene end was trimmed by 6 bases and the J gene end by 6 bases; junction bases not matched to a gene: 7. CDR1 is MNHEY and CDR2 is SMNVEV in the germline V gene (reference sequence). The CDR3 is made up of 14 amino acids.

For this clone: Sequence at one end of the junction differs from germline and may be a read error. The V gene is TRBV7-9, the J gene TRBJ2-7; D gene unclear. The CDR3 runs to 13 residues. Germline-derived CDR1 and CDR2 are SEHNR and FQNEAQ (reference sequence). The CDR3 DNA is TGTTCCAGCAGCTTAGGTACAAACTACGAGCAGTACTTC. It specifies CSSSLGTNYEQYF. The full variable domain, its missing parts supplied by reference TRBV7-9 and TRBJ2-7, is DTGVSQNPRHKITKRGQNVTFRCDPISEHNRLYWYRQTLGQGPEFLTYFQNEAQLEKSRLLSDRFSAERPKGSFSTLEIQRTEQGDSAMYLCSSSLGTNYEQYFGPGTRLTVT.

This rearrangement joins TRBV6-6 to TRBJ1-4, with 7 bases lining up with TRBD1. This CDR3 has 15 amino acids. Germline trimming cut 6 bases from V and 1 base from J; bases unmatched to any gene: 5. CDR1 and CDR2 from the germline V gene are MNHNY and SVGAGI (reference sequence). CDR3 in amino acids: CASRGQGETNEKLFF. CDR3 DNA sequence: TGTGCCAGCAGGGGCCAGGGGGAAACTAATGAAAAACTGTTTTTT.

The CDR3 loop reads CSVVPGTGELFF. CDR3 nucleotide sequence: TGCAGCGTCGTTCCAGGGACCGGGGAGCTGTTTTTT. V gene TRBV29-1 combines with J gene TRBJ2-2; D might be TRBD1 (5 bases). Germline V gives CDR1 SQVTM, CDR2 ANQGSEA. The CDR3 loop spans 12 amino acids. V was trimmed by 6 bases and J by 5 bases, leaving 10 bases between them.

The chain joins TRBV7-2 to TRBJ2-3, with D hard to call. The V end lost 1 base, the J end lost 4 bases, and 9 bases lay between the germline ends. The germline gives CDR1 SGHTA, CDR2 FQGNSA. The CDR3 runs 14 residues. CDR3 protein: CASSLGSHADTQYF. CDR3 nucleotides: TGTGCCAGCAGCTTAGGTAGCCACGCAGATACGCAGTATTTT.

This clone was found once. The V and J genes are TRBV9 and TRBJ2-5; 9 nucleotides align to TRBD2. Per the germline V gene, CDR1 is SGDLS and CDR2 is YYNGEE. This CDR3 has 16 amino acids. With V trimmed by 4 bases and J by 5 bases, 12 bases remained unmatched. The CDR3 loop is CASSPVSAGGLETQYF. The CDR3, as DNA: TGTGCCAGCAGCCCCGTTTCAGCGGGAGGATTGGAGACCCAGTACTTC.

The chain links TRBV7-6 to TRBJ2-3; D perhaps matches TRBD2 (6 bases). There are 14 residues in the CDR3. Germline-derived CDR1 and CDR2 are SGHVS and FNYEAQ. The V end lost 4 bases, the J end lost 2 bases, and 10 bases lay between the germline ends. Here the CDR3 reads CASSYSGYTDTQYF. CDR3 coding DNA: TGTGCCAGCAGCTATAGCGGTTACACAGATACGCAGTATTTT.

This chain joins TRBV6-5 and TRBJ2-7; TRBD2 matches 8 bases. Trimming cost V 4 bases and J 2 bases; bases outside gene matches: 7. The length of the CDR3 is 15 residues. Germline values: CDR1 MNHEY, CDR2 SVGAGI. The DNA of the CDR3 is TGTGCCAGCAGTTTCTCCCCGGGGGGGGCCTACGAGCAGTACTTC. Amino acids: CASSFSPGGAYEQYF.

The chain carries TRBV5-1 and TRBJ1-3; D perhaps matches TRBD1 (6 bases). Germline CDR1 reads SGHRS; CDR2 reads YFSETQ. Trimming stripped 4 bases from V and 4 bases from J, with 15 bases between. This CDR3 region has 15 residues. The CDR3 region is CASSPLQGAGNTIYF. As DNA, the CDR3 is TGCGCCAGCAGCCCCTTACAGGGAGCCGGAAACACCATATATTTT.

The chain employs TRBV27 and TRBJ2-7, with 7 bases matching TRBD1. Germline-derived CDR1 and CDR2 are MNHEY and SMNVEV (reference sequence). This CDR3 comprises 14 residues. V dropped 7 bases and J dropped 2; count of bases not matched to a gene: 8. The CDR3 DNA is TGTGCCAGCACCAATAGACAGGGACCCTACGAGCAGTACTTC. This codes for CASTNRQGPYEQYF.